A selection of T cell receptor beta chains follows, all from one sample in a study of blood T cell repertoires in COVID-19. Measured with immunoSEQ multiplex PCR; TCRdb has only the in-frame clones, and not every one. There are 250,000 to 300,000 clones in the sample; 90% occur only once, and about 2.1% lies in the top ten. Source material: peripheral blood. The receptors shown here come from a woman aged 55-69 years with COVID-19, enrolled during active disease. Both conserved end residues are part of each CDR3. The D gene is left open where the match is weak. Clone size appears in some rows only: once, few, many, or a class for an expanded clone.

V gene	J gene	clone size	D gene	CDR3 protein	CDR3 DNA
TRBV9	TRBJ1-6	-	-	CASSAWGGSNSPLHF	TGTGCCAGCAGCGCTTGGGGGGGGTCGAATTCACCCCTCCACTTT
TRBV4-3	TRBJ2-3	-	TRBD1	CASSQDIQGFLTDTQYF	TGCGCCAGCAGCCAAGACATACAGGGGTTCCTCACAGATACGCAGTATTTT
TRBV24-1	TRBJ2-2	-	TRBD2	CATSDPRTSGGAKSGELFF	TGTGCCACCAGTGATCCGCGGACTAGCGGGGGGGCAAAGTCCGGGGAGCTGTTTTTT
TRBV6-2/TRBV6-3	TRBJ1-2	-	-	CASSPPGGNSFYGYTF	TGTGCCAGCAGTCCCCCGGGGGGCAACTCCTTCTATGGCTACACCTTC
TRBV9	TRBJ1-1	-	-	CASSSPTGGSINTEAFF	TGTGCCAGCAGCTCCCCTACCGGGGGGTCTATTAACACTGAAGCTTTCTTT
TRBV9	TRBJ1-4	-	TRBD1	CASSVPLSPPQGANEKLFF	TGTGCCAGCAGCGTACCCCTGAGCCCTCCACAGGGGGCTAATGAAAAACTGTTTTTT
TRBV15	TRBJ2-1	-	-	CATSRDQVGQRNEQFF	TGTGCCACCAGCAGAGATCAGGTGGGGCAGAGGAATGAGCAGTTCTTC
TRBV4-1	TRBJ1-4	few	-	CASSQVLNNEKLFF	TGCGCCAGCAGCCAAGTACTCAATAATGAAAAACTGTTTTTT
TRBV18	TRBJ1-1	-	TRBD1	CASSEETGGVTEAFF	TGTGCCAGCTCAGAAGAGACAGGGGGCGTCACTGAAGCTTTCTTT
TRBV6-5	TRBJ1-1	-	-	CASTRIRGINTEAFF	TGTGCCAGCACCCGGATCAGGGGCATAAACACTGAAGCTTTCTTT
TRBV7-2	TRBJ1-2	-	TRBD1	CASSSGTGPYGYTF	TGTGCCAGCAGCTCAGGGACAGGACCGTATGGCTACACCTTC
TRBV6-6	TRBJ1-5	-	TRBD1	CASSPGQGYWQPQHF	TGTGCCAGCAGTCCAGGACAGGGCTATTGGCAGCCCCAGCATTTT
TRBV19	TRBJ2-3	-	-	CASSNRQIRTDTQYF	TGTGCCAGTAGCAATAGACAGATCAGAACAGATACGCAGTATTTT
TRBV11-2	TRBJ2-5	-	TRBD2	CASSLEGIPGRGTQYF	TGTGCCAGCAGCTTAGAGGGAATCCCTGGGAGGGGGACCCAGTACTTC
TRBV12-3/TRBV12-4	TRBJ2-1	-	-	CASSSVGDEQFF	TGTGCCAGCAGTTCCGTGGGCGATGAGCAGTTCTTC
TRBV4-2	TRBJ2-3	-	TRBD2	CASSQDWGLDTDTQYF	TGTGCCAGCAGCCAAGATTGGGGACTAGACACAGATACGCAGTATTTT
TRBV5-1	TRBJ2-3	-	TRBD1	CASSSPGTESTDTQYF	TGCGCCAGCAGCTCCCCCGGGACAGAGAGCACAGATACGCAGTATTTT
TRBV19	TRBJ2-5	once	TRBD2	CASSIGMVAGEETQYF	TGTGCCAGTAGTATAGGAATGGTAGCGGGGGAAGAGACCCAGTACTTC
TRBV5-4	TRBJ1-2	-	-	CASNSVEGYGYTF	TGTGCCAGCAACTCGGTGGAGGGGTATGGCTACACCTTC
TRBV30	TRBJ1-6	-	TRBD1	CAWRGFGQARNSPLHF	TGTGCCTGGAGGGGCTTCGGACAGGCCCGTAATTCACCCCTCCACTTT
TRBV7-6	TRBJ2-7	-	TRBD1	CASSPGQGFYEQYF	TGTGCCAGCAGCCCCGGACAGGGCTTCTACGAGCAGTACTTC
TRBV5-1	TRBJ2-5	-	-	CASSLAGQGETQYF	TGCGCCAGCAGCTTGGCCGGGCAGGGTGAGACCCAGTACTTC
TRBV5-4	TRBJ2-7	-	-	CASSLRGEQYF	TGTGCCAGCAGCCTAAGGGGGGAGCAGTACTTC